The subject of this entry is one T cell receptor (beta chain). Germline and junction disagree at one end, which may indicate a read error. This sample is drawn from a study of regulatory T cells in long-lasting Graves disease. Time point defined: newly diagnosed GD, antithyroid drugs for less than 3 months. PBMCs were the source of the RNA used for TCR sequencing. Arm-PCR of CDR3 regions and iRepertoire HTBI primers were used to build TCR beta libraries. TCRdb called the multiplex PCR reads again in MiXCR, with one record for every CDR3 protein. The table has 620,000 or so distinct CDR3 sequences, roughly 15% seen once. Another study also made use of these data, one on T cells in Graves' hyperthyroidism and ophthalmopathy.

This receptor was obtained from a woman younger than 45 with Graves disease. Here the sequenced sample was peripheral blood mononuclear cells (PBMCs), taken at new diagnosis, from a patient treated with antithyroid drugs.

Here the CDR3 DNA reads TGTGCCAGCAGCCACCTGGGTGACTTC. This sequence encodes CASSHLGDF. The chain couples TRBV7-9 to TRBJ2-1; no definite D call. From germline, CDR1 is SEHNR and CDR2 FQNEAQ (reference sequence). The CDR3 runs to 9 residues.